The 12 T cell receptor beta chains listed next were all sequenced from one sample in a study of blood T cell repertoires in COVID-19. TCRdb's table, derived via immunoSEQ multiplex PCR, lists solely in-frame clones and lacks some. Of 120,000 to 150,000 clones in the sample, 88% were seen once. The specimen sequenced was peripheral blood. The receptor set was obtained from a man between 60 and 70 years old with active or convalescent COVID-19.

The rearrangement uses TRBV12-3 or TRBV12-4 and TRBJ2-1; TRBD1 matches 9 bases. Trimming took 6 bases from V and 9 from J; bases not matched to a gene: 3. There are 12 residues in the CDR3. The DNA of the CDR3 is TGTGCCAGCAGCCGGACAGGGGCTGAGCAGTTCTTC. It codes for CASSRTGAEQFF.

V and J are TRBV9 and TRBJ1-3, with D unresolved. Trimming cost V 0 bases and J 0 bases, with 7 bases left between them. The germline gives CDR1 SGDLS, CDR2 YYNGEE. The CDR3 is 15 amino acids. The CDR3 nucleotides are TGTGCCAGCAGCGTAGGGGAGGTCTCTGGAAACACCATATATTTT. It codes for CASSVGEVSGNTIYF.

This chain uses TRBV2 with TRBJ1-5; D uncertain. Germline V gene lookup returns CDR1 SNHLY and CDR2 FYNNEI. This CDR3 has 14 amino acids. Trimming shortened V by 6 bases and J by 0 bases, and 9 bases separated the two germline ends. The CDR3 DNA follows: TGTGCCAGCAGCTCCAGATATAGCAATCAGCCCCAGCATTTT. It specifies CASSSRYSNQPQHF.

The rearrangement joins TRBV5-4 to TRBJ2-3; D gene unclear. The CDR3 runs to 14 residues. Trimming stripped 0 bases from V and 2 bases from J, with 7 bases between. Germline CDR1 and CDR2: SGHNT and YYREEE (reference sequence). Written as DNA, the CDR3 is TGTGCCAGCAGCTTGGCTGGCAACACAGATACGCAGTATTTT. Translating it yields CASSLAGNTDTQYF.

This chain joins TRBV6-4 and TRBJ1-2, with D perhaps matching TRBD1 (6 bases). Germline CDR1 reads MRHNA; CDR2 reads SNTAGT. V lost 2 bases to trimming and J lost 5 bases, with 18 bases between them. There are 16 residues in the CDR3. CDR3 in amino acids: CASSDQVPGARYGYTF. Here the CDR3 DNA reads TGTGCCAGCAGTGACCAGGTCCCAGGGGCCCGTTATGGCTACACCTTC.

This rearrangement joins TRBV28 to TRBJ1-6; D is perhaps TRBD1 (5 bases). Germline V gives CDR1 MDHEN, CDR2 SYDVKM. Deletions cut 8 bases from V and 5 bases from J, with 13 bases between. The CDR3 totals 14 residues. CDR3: CASGTGRNNSPLHF. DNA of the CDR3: TGTGCCAGCGGAACAGGCCGAAATAATTCACCCCTCCACTTT.

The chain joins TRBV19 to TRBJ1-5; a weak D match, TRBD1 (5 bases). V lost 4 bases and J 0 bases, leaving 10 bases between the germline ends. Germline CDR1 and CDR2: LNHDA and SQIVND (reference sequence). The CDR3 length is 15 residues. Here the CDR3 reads CASSTGQGSNQPQHF. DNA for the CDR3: TGTGCCAGTAGTACTGGGCAGGGTAGCAATCAGCCCCAGCATTTT.

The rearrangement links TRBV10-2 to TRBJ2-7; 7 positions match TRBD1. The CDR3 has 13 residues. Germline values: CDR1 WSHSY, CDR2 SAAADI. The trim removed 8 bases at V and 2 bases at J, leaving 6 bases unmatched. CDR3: CASGLTGPYEQYF. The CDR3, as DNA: TGCGCCAGCGGATTGACAGGGCCCTACGAGCAGTACTTC.

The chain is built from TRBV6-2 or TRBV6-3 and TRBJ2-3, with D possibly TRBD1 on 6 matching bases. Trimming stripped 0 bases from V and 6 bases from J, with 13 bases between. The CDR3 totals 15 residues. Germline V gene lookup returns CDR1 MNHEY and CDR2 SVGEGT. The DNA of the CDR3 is TGTGCCAGCAGTTACTCTGAGGGGGTAATGGATACGCAGTATTTT. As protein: CASSYSEGVMDTQYF.

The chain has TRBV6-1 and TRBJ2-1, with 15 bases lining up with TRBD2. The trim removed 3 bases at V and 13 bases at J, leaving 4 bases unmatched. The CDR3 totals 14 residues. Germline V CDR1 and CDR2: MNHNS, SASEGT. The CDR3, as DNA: TGTGCCAGCAGTGACCGGACTAGCGGGAGGGCCCAGTTCTTC. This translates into CASSDRTSGRAQFF.

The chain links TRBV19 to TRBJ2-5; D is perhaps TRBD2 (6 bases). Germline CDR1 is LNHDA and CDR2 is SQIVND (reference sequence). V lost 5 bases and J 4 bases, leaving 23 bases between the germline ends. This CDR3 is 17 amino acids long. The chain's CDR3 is CASSPNRRTGEGETQYF. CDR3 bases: TGTGCCAGTAGTCCGAATCGGAGAACGGGAGAAGGAGAGACCCAGTACTTC.

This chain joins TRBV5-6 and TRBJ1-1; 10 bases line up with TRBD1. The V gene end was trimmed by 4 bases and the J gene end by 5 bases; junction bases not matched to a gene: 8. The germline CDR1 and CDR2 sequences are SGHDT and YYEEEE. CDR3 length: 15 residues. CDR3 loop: CASSPTDRGWTEAFF. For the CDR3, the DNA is TGTGCCAGCAGCCCAACGGACAGGGGGTGGACTGAAGCTTTCTTT. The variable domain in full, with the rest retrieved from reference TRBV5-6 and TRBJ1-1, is DAGVTQSPTHLIKTRGQQVTLRCSPKSGHDTVSWYQQALGQGPQFIFQYYEEEERQRGNFPDRFSGHQFPNYSSELNVNALLLGDSALYLCASSPTDRGWTEAFFGQGTRLTVV.